Presented here are 7 T cell receptor beta chains from one specimen sequenced in a study of response to subunit inactivated influenza vaccine. One entry per CDR3 protein, called by TCRdb with MiXCR from the RT-PCR reads. The sample carries about 620,000 distinct CDR3 sequences, 10% to 12% recorded once. This sample was also put to use in a study of T cells expressing NK-cell markers. From that study: Scientists made TCR beta cDNA using 5'RACE template switching with UMIs.

Here the sequenced sample was PBMCs from blood, taken on the day of vaccination. The receptors were gathered from a man aged 45 to 65 who received an inactivated influenza vaccine.

The V gene is TRBV7-8, the J gene TRBJ1-3, with a possible D match to TRBD1 (6 bases). V lost 6 bases and J lost 3, with 15 bases in between. The CDR3 consists of 15 residues. The germline gives CDR1 SGHVS, CDR2 FQNEAQ. This CDR3 is CASSPWGRGGNTIYF. CDR3 bases: TGTGCCAGCAGTCCTTGGGGGCGAGGTGGAAACACCATATATTTT.

The chain has TRBV11-2 and TRBJ2-7; weak D call: TRBD1 (6 bases). Trimming stripped 5 bases from V and 12 bases from J, with 20 bases between. Germline V lookup: CDR1 SGHAT, CDR2 FQNNGV. This CDR3 is built from 13 residues. CDR3 residues: CASSQEVSTGGYF. In nucleotides, the CDR3 is TGTGCCAGCAGCCAAGAGGTTTCGACAGGAGGGTACTTC.

The gene calls are TRBV27 and TRBJ1-4; D gene unclear. The CDR3 loop spans 15 amino acids. V shed 4 bases and J shed 0 bases, with 9 bases lying between them. In germline, CDR1 is MNHEY, CDR2 SMNVEV (reference sequence). The CDR3 coding sequence is TGTGCCAGCAGTTCGAGCTACTCAACTAATGAAAAACTGTTTTTT. It is translated as CASSSSYSTNEKLFF.

The gene calls are TRBV6-5 and TRBJ2-3; 7 bases match TRBD2. The CDR3 runs to 15 residues. The junction had 5 bases not matched to a gene; V was cut back by 2 bases and J by 3 bases. Germline loops: CDR1 MNHEY, CDR2 SVGAGI. The CDR3 region is CASSYVSGGTDTQYF. In DNA form, the CDR3 reads TGTGCCAGCAGTTACGTCTCGGGAGGTACAGATACGCAGTATTTT.

This chain connects TRBV12-3 or TRBV12-4 to TRBJ2-1; D remains unclear. V lost 3 bases and J 10 bases, leaving 13 bases between the germline ends. CDR3 length: 13 amino acids. DNA of the CDR3: TGTGCCAGCAGTTTCGGACCTCGAGTGGAGCAGTTCTTC. Translated: CASSFGPRVEQFF.

Ten or more counts support this clonotype. The rearrangement uses TRBV27 and TRBJ2-2; D gene ambiguous. The V gene's germline CDR1 is MNHEY and CDR2 SMNVEV (reference sequence). V lost 3 bases and J 6 bases, leaving 5 bases between the germline ends. This CDR3 is built from 12 residues. Written as DNA, the CDR3 is TGTGCCAGCAGTTTGATGGCCGGGGAGCTGTTTTTT. Its protein is CASSLMAGELFF.

The table lists this clonotype with many counts. V is TRBV3-1 and J is TRBJ2-7, with D hard to call. CDR1 and CDR2 (germline): LGHDT, YNNKEL (reference sequence). The CDR3 contains 11 residues. The V gene lost 4 bases and the J gene lost 6 bases, with 7 bases spanning the gap. DNA of the CDR3: TGTGCCAGCAGCCGAGGACGCGAGCAGTACTTC. Residues: CASSRGREQYF.